Only one count was recorded for the clone carrying this T cell receptor (beta chain). These data originate in a study of T cell changes during pregnancy in multiple sclerosis. The CDR3 consists of 14 residues. The V gene end was trimmed by 1 base and the J gene end by 7 bases; junction bases not matched to a gene: 6. The germline V gene has CDR1 SNHLY and CDR2 FYNNEI. Some clones are missing from TCRdb's copy, which holds only in-frame ones; the method was immunoSEQ multiplex PCR. The top ten clones hold roughly 0.48% of a sample with nearly 60,000 clones, under 95% of them seen once. Sequenced here: CD4+ T cells from peripheral blood mononuclear cells, sampled after pregnancy. The sequence came from a female donor in good health, enrolled as a control in a pregnancy study. V usage is TRBV2 and J usage is TRBJ2-5, with TRBD1 matching 7 bases. The CDR3 DNA reads as TGTGCCAGCAGTGAAGGCCGGAACAGGGGGACCCAGTACTTC. It yields the protein CASSEGRNRGTQYF.